The 29 T cell receptor beta chains presented below share a single source sample, sequenced in a study of Graves' ophthalmopathy and Graves' hyperthyroidism. As the template, RNA transcripts were used to amplify TCR beta CDR3 regions. An initial RT-PCR round employing HTBI primers preceded a second-round multiplex PCR. Using its own MiXCR run on the multiplex PCR reads, TCRdb lists one record per CDR3 protein. This sample carries almost 750,000 distinct CDR3 sequences, 35% to 50% of them seen once, and the ten largest clones take roughly 46%. Sample: peripheral blood. These receptors all stem from an adult man with Graves' ophthalmopathy.

The chain links TRBV9 to TRBJ1-2; D is perhaps TRBD1 (6 bases). CDR1 and CDR2 (germline): SGDLS, YYNGEE. CDR3 size: 14 residues. Trimming left V 3 bases short and J 4 bases short, with 13 bases between. The CDR3 nucleotides are TGTGCCAGCAGCGCAGGGGACGTCTCCTATGGCTACACCTTC. Protein: CASSAGDVSYGYTF.

Regarding this clonotype: A junction end diverges from the germline sequence, so it may reflect a read error. The rearrangement uses TRBV15 and TRBJ2-5; TRBD1 is a possible D gene (6 bases). The CDR3 totals 16 residues. Germline lookup yields CDR1 LNHNV and CDR2 YYDKDF (reference sequence). The CDR3 sequence is CASSPGSGTPKGTQYF. CDR3 sequence (DNA): TGTGCCAGCAGCCCGGGCTCCGGGACACCCAAGGGGACCCAGTACTTC.

This clonotype occurred many times. The chain employs TRBV10-3 and TRBJ1-2, with TRBD1 identical over 9 bases. V gave up 2 bases and J gave up 2 bases; unmatched junction bases: 12. The CDR3 spans 18 residues. Germline V gene lookup returns CDR1 ENHRY and CDR2 SYGVKD. CDR3 region: CAISEARDRVLSNYGYTF. CDR3 in DNA: TGTGCCATCAGTGAGGCCCGGGACAGGGTTTTATCCAACTATGGCTACACCTTC.

The chain couples TRBV7-9 to TRBJ1-4; weak D call: TRBD1 (6 bases). The V end lost 5 bases, the J end lost 14 bases, and 24 bases lay between the germline ends. CDR3 length: 15 residues. Per germline, CDR1 SEHNR and CDR2 FQNEAQ (reference sequence). CDR3 sequence: CASSHQGGGSVLLFF. The CDR3 nucleotides read TGTGCCAGCAGCCACCAGGGTGGGGGCAGTGTCTTGCTGTTTTTT.

This clonotype was counted at least ten times. The CDR3 nucleotides read TGTGCCATCAGTGAGTCGGTAGGGACCGGGGCCAACGTCCTGACTTTC. Translating gives CAISESVGTGANVLTF. The gene calls are TRBV10-3 and TRBJ2-6; D may be TRBD1 or TRBD2 (5 bases each). This CDR3 spans 16 amino acids. The V gene's germline CDR1 is ENHRY and CDR2 SYGVKD. V dropped 0 bases and J dropped 4 bases, with 10 bases sitting between them.

The V and J genes are TRBV7-2 and TRBJ1-4; D might be TRBD1 (5 bases). Germline CDR1 reads SGHTA; CDR2 reads FQGNSA. The length of the CDR3 is 16 residues. V was cut by 4 bases and J by 4 bases, with 16 bases left in between. In DNA form, the CDR3 reads TGTGCCAGCAGCTCATCACCGGGACGGGTTAATGAAAAACTGTTTTTT. Translating gives CASSSSPGRVNEKLFF.

This clonotype was seen repeatedly, ten times or more. The chain uses TRBV29-1 and TRBJ2-7; no firm D call. V shed 3 bases and J shed 7 bases, with 10 bases lying between them. This CDR3 comprises 11 residues. The germline V gene encodes CDR1 SQVTM and CDR2 ANQGSEA. In nucleotides, the CDR3 is TGCAGCGTTGAGAGTACCTGGGAGCAGTACTTC. This translates into CSVESTWEQYF.

This clonotype has only a few counts. A read error may produce the germline difference seen at one junction end. V usage is TRBV10-2 and J usage is TRBJ1-2, with D possibly TRBD1 on 6 matching bases. CDR1 is WSHSY, CDR2 SAAADI, per germline. The CDR3 loop spans 14 amino acids. The CDR3 sequence: CASRTGYTGYGYTF. The CDR3 DNA sequence: TGTGCCAGCAGAACAGGGTACACGGGCTATGGCTACACCTTC.

With regard to this clonotype: At one end the junction does not follow the germline gene, possibly because of a read error. The CDR3 here is CSVGQSGGELYF. CDR3 DNA: TGCAGCGTTGGGCAGAGTGGCGGGGAGCTGTACTTC. The chain carries TRBV29-1 and TRBJ2-7, with D possibly being TRBD2 (6 bases). Germline V lookup: CDR1 SQVTM, CDR2 ANQGSEA. The CDR3 totals 12 residues.

The chain uses TRBV7-9 and TRBJ1-1, with 7 bases that match TRBD1. J gave up 6 bases and V 2 bases, and 3 bases lay outside the gene matches. CDR3 size: 13 residues. Germline V gives CDR1 SEHNR, CDR2 FQNEAQ (reference sequence). The CDR3 here is CASSLKTGPEAFF. DNA for the CDR3: TGTGCCAGCAGCTTAAAGACAGGGCCTGAAGCTTTCTTT.

This clonotype was seen repeatedly, ten times or more. This chain links TRBV12-3 or TRBV12-4 with TRBJ1-5; no definite D call. The germline V and J ends were trimmed by 3 bases and 1 base, with 10 bases remaining between them. The CDR3 totals 15 residues. CDR3 coding DNA: TGTGCCAGCAGTTTTAGGACGGGGAGCAATCAGCCCCAGCATTTT. It translates to CASSFRTGSNQPQHF.

V gene TRBV7-9 combines with J gene TRBJ2-5, with TRBD1 identical over 9 bases. V lost 2 bases to trimming and J lost 5 bases; unmatched junction nucleotides: 12. The CDR3 length is 17 residues. CDR1 and CDR2 from the germline V gene are SEHNR and FQNEAQ (reference sequence). CDR3 bases: TGTGCCAGCAGCTTATGGTCGGGACAGGGTTCGATGGAGACCCAGTACTTC. Protein: CASSLWSGQGSMETQYF.

This clonotype has a count of ten or more. The chain joins TRBV10-2 to TRBJ2-2, with a tentative D call TRBD1 (5 bases). CDR3 length: 14 amino acids. Germline V lookup: CDR1 WSHSY, CDR2 SAAADI. V lost 6 bases, J lost 3 bases, and 11 bases lay in between. Here the CDR3 DNA reads TGCGCCAGCAGGGTCAGGGTCGACACCGGGGAGCTGTTTTTT. It is translated as CASRVRVDTGELFF.

The rearrangement links TRBV7-9 to TRBJ1-4; D might be TRBD1 (5 bases). V lost 4 bases and J 2 bases, leaving 8 bases between the germline ends. The CDR3 contains 14 residues. The germline V gene has CDR1 SEHNR and CDR2 FQNEAQ (reference sequence). The CDR3 reads CASSYRSTNEKLFF. The CDR3 DNA is TGTGCCAGCAGCTACAGGTCCACTAATGAAAAACTGTTTTTT.

V gene TRBV7-9 combines with J gene TRBJ2-5; tentative D call: TRBD2 (5 bases). CDR1 SEHNR and CDR2 FQNEAQ come from the germline V gene (reference sequence). The length of the CDR3 is 16 residues. Trimming stripped 3 bases from V and 2 bases from J, with 16 bases between. CDR3 DNA sequence: TGTGCCAGCAGCTTTTGGTTAGCGAGAATTCAAGAGACCCAGTACTTC. It encodes CASSFWLARIQETQYF.

Points on this clonotype: A much bigger clone sits one base away, suggesting this may be a read error. The V gene is TRBV29-1, the J gene TRBJ2-7; D gene ambiguous. The CDR3 totals 13 residues. Germline-derived CDR1 and CDR2 are SQVTM and ANQGSEA. Trimming took 8 bases from V and 4 from J, leaving 18 bases between them. CDR3: CSIVRTAEYEQYF. The CDR3 bases are TGCAGCATTGTTCGGACGGCCGAATACGAGCAGTACTTC.

This rearrangement joins TRBV2 to TRBJ1-5, with D perhaps matching TRBD1 (5 bases). From germline, CDR1 is SNHLY and CDR2 FYNNEI. The CDR3 consists of 15 residues. V gave up 5 bases and J gave up 7 bases, with 18 bases separating them. The CDR3 DNA follows: TGTGCCAGCAGTTACAGACGAGGGGTAGACCAGCCCCAGCATTTT. This sequence encodes CASSYRRGVDQPQHF.

This clonotype was picked up a small number of times. V is TRBV7-2 and J is TRBJ2-5; TRBD2 matches at 15 bases. Germline values: CDR1 SGHTA, CDR2 FQGNSA. This CDR3 contains 18 residues. Losses at the gene ends were 3 bases for V and 4 bases for J; bases not matched to a gene: 9. The CDR3 sequence is CASSFGLAGGPGGETQYF. The CDR3 DNA reads as TGTGCCAGCAGCTTCGGACTAGCGGGGGGGCCGGGGGGAGAGACCCAGTACTTC.

The sample holds one count of this clonotype. This may be a read error, as it is one base from a much larger clone. The J gene is TRBJ2-7, the V gene TRBV7-2; D may match TRBD1 or TRBD2 (5 bases each). The germline V gene has CDR1 SGHTA and CDR2 FQGNSA. The CDR3 runs to 13 residues. The V end lost 4 bases, the J end lost 9 bases, and 16 bases lay between the germline ends. DNA for the CDR3: TGTGCCAGCAGCTCAAACGGACGGGGCCTGCAGTACTTC. Translated, it gives CASSSNGRGLQYF. Supplemented by reference TRBV7-2 and TRBJ2-7, the full variable domain reads GAGVSQSPSNKVTEKGKDVELRCDPISGHTALYWYRQSLGQGLEFLIYFQGNSAPDKSGLPSDRFSAERTGGSVSTLTIQRTQQEDSAVYLCASSSNGRGLQYFGPGTRLTVT.

The chain recombines TRBV9 with TRBJ2-7, with TRBD2 matching over 9 bases. Trimming removed 5 bases from V and 6 bases from J; junction bases left unmatched: 9. The CDR3 covers 14 residues. Germline lookup yields CDR1 SGDLS and CDR2 YYNGEE. The CDR3 loop is CASSLVAGVGEQYF. Written as DNA, the CDR3 is TGTGCCAGCAGTTTAGTAGCGGGAGTAGGCGAGCAGTACTTC.

The CDR3 here is CASSRAGISNGYTF. CDR3 DNA: TGTGCCAGCAGCCGGGCAGGGATAAGCAATGGCTACACCTTC. This chain uses TRBV7-3 with TRBJ1-2, with D tentatively TRBD1 (5 bases). V dropped 5 bases and J dropped 6 bases, with 16 bases sitting between them. This CDR3 comprises 14 residues. CDR1 is SGHTA, CDR2 FQGTGA, per germline.

This clonotype was picked up a small number of times. The chain couples TRBV11-2 to TRBJ2-7; D ambiguous. This CDR3 spans 14 amino acids. The germline CDR1 and CDR2 sequences are SGHAT and FQNNGV. Trimming pared 1 base from V and 2 bases from J, leaving 9 bases between. The CDR3 loop reads CASSLGPAAYEQYF. CDR3 DNA: TGTGCCAGCAGCTTAGGACCGGCCGCCTACGAGCAGTACTTC.

This clonotype was picked up many times. One end of the junction varies from germline; a read error may be responsible. V usage is TRBV7-9 and J usage is TRBJ2-5; 7 bases map to TRBD2. Germline V CDR1 and CDR2: SEHNR, FQNEAQ (reference sequence). This CDR3 is built from 14 residues. The DNA of the CDR3 is TGTGCCAGCAGCTCGGCGGGACTAATGGAGACCCAATACTTC. Translated, it gives CASSSAGLMETQYF.

The chain joins TRBV7-6 to TRBJ2-5; no reliable D call. This CDR3 is 16 amino acids long. With 5 bases removed from V and 4 bases from J, the gap between germline ends came to 20 bases. CDR1 and CDR2 (germline): SGHVS, FNYEAQ. DNA of the CDR3: TGTGCCAGCAGCCAAGGGATGACTGGGTACTCAGAGACCCAGTACTTC. This encodes CASSQGMTGYSETQYF.

This chain connects TRBV15 to TRBJ2-5; maybe TRBD1 (5 bases). This CDR3 is 15 amino acids long. V lost 1 base and J lost 13, with 22 bases in between. Germline CDR1 reads LNHNV; CDR2 reads YYDKDF (reference sequence). CDR3 coding DNA: TGTGCCACCAGCAGAGCGTCCGTCACGCAAGGGGCCCTGTACTTC. Translated: CATSRASVTQGALYF.

This clonotype has at least ten counts. The CDR3 loop reads CASSSGQGNGEQYF. DNA of the CDR3: TGTGCCAGCAGCTCGGGACAGGGGAACGGCGAGCAGTACTTC. The rearrangement links TRBV7-9 to TRBJ2-7; TRBD1 matches 10 bases. Per the germline V gene, CDR1 is SEHNR and CDR2 is FQNEAQ (reference sequence). There are 14 residues in the CDR3. V shed 4 bases and J 6 bases; nucleotides not matched to a gene: 6.

The genes are TRBV20-1 and TRBJ1-1; TRBD1 aligns across 11 bases. In germline, CDR1 is DFQATT, CDR2 SNEGSKA (reference sequence). The CDR3 has 14 amino acids. The junction had 3 bases not matched to a gene; V was cut back by 5 bases and J by 1 base. The CDR3: CSARGQGENTEAFF. Written as DNA, the CDR3 is TGCAGTGCTCGGGGACAGGGGGAGAACACTGAAGCTTTCTTT.

The V call is TRBV5-6, the J call TRBJ2-7; 8 nucleotides align to TRBD1. Germline V gene sequence: CDR1 SGHDT, CDR2 YYEEEE. V trimming: 2 bases; J trimming: 2 bases; junction bases outside the gene matches: 6. The CDR3 loop spans 15 amino acids. CDR3: CASSFPGTGTYEQYF. Here the CDR3 DNA reads TGTGCCAGCAGCTTTCCCGGGACAGGAACCTACGAGCAGTACTTC.

This clonotype has more than one count but fewer than ten. This rearrangement joins TRBV2 to TRBJ1-2; D might be TRBD1 (5 bases). This CDR3 has 16 residues. The germline gives CDR1 SNHLY, CDR2 FYNNEI. Trimming removed 4 bases at V and 6 bases at J, with 21 bases between. The CDR3 DNA reads TGTGCCAGCAGTGCTAGGGTAACGGGGCCGCGGGATGGCTACACCTTC. It codes for CASSARVTGPRDGYTF.